The 20 T cell receptor beta chains reported below all come from one sample, sequenced in a study of CD8+ T cells in alopecia areata. Treatment indicated: oral pan-JAK inhibitor, 5-10 mg twice daily. RNA extraction and reverse transcription yielded cDNA as sequencing template. Libraries were prepared by immunoSEQ multiplex PCR; TCRdb keeps only in-frame clonotypes and omits some of them. The sample has about 290,000 clones, over 45% seen once; the top ten hold less than 2%. Sequencing used CD4+ T cells sorted from blood, obtained at week 24, from a patient treated with tofacitinib. These receptors were collected from a human donor with alopecia areata.

J is TRBJ1-2 and V is TRBV21-1; no check of the table's D call, TRBD1, against the DNA was made. TRBV21-1 is deemed a pseudogene. CDR3 length equals 16 residues. CDR3 residues: CASSAGGTGGDYGYTF. The CDR3 DNA sequence: TGTGCCAGCAGCGCAGGCGGGACAGGGGGCGACTATGGCTACACCTTC.

This chain joins TRBV7-9 and TRBJ2-7; D uncertain. The CDR3 is 15 amino acids. Per germline, CDR1 SEHNR and CDR2 FQNEAQ (reference sequence). The V gene lost 5 bases and the J gene lost 3 bases, with 17 bases spanning the gap. The CDR3 DNA follows: TGTGCCAGCAGCCCCGGACGGTTTGGGGTCTACGAGCAGTACTTC. This codes for CASSPGRFGVYEQYF. The full variable domain, its missing parts supplied by reference TRBV7-9 and TRBJ2-7, is DTGVSQNPRHKITKRGQNVTFRCDPISEHNRLYWYRQTLGQGPEFLTYFQNEAQLEKSRLLSDRFSAERPKGSFSTLEIQRTEQGDSAMYLCASSPGRFGVYEQYFGPGTRLTVT.

This CDR3 is CASSRQGADYGYTF. Written as DNA, the CDR3 is TGTGCCAGCAGTCGGCAGGGAGCAGACTATGGCTACACCTTC. The rearrangement uses TRBV27 and TRBJ1-2; D is possibly TRBD1 (5 bases). The CDR3 consists of 14 residues. Trimming removed 5 bases at V and 3 bases at J, with 13 bases between. Germline V CDR1 and CDR2: MNHEY, SMNVEV (reference sequence).

The DNA for the CDR3 is TGCGCCAGCAGCGTGACAGGGGAGGAGACCCAGTACTTC. Its protein product is CASSVTGEETQYF. The chain combines TRBV5-1 with TRBJ2-5; 8 bases fit TRBD1. The CDR3 totals 13 residues. V was clipped by 4 bases and J by 5 bases; unmatched bases: 4. The germline V gene encodes CDR1 SGHRS and CDR2 YFSETQ.

The chain couples TRBV19 to TRBJ2-7; D unclear. Per germline, CDR1 LNHDA and CDR2 SQIVND (reference sequence). V lost 3 bases and J lost 0, with 6 bases in between. This CDR3 is 13 amino acids long. This CDR3 reads CASSISNSYEQYF. CDR3 bases: TGTGCCAGTAGTATCAGCAACTCCTACGAGCAGTACTTC.

This clone was detected once. The chain carries TRBV4-1 and TRBJ2-7; D gene uncertain. V lost 3 bases and J 1 base, leaving 10 bases between the germline ends. The CDR3 contains 14 residues. The V gene's germline CDR1 is MGHRA and CDR2 YSYEKL. Written as DNA, the CDR3 is TGCGCCAGCAGCCAGGAGTCGAATTCCTACGAGCAGTACTTC. Translation gives CASSQESNSYEQYF.

This chain uses TRBV23-1 with TRBJ1-6; D is uncertain. TRBV23-1 is filed as an ORF, its function uncertain. V lost 0 bases and J 10 bases, leaving 13 bases between the germline ends. CDR3 length: 15 residues. The CDR3 loop is CASSQSPRRCSPLHF. CDR3 nucleotide sequence: TGCGCCAGCAGTCAATCGCCGCGGCGCTGCTCACCCCTCCACTTT.

V and J are TRBV2 and TRBJ2-5; weak D call: TRBD2 (6 bases). V shed 6 bases and J shed 5 bases, with 13 bases lying between them. CDR3 length: 13 residues. Germline CDR1 SNHLY, CDR2 FYNNEI. For the CDR3, the DNA is TGTGCCAGCAGGAGAGGGGAGGAGGAGACCCAGTACTTC. Translating gives CASRRGEEETQYF.

This chain links TRBV10-3 with TRBJ2-5; TRBD2 matches at 7 bases. Trimming cost V 10 bases and J 0 bases; bases outside gene matches: 8. The CDR3 loop spans 14 amino acids. Germline-derived CDR1 and CDR2 are ENHRY and SYGVKD. CDR3 protein: CATSGDTNQETQYF. The CDR3 DNA is TGTGCCACCAGCGGGGATACCAACCAAGAGACCCAGTACTTC.

The CDR3 sequence is CASSPFGANYGYTF. DNA of the CDR3: TGTGCCAGCAGCCCCTTCGGAGCTAACTATGGCTACACCTTC. The chain has TRBV7-8 and TRBJ1-2; D remains unclear. The CDR3 length is 14 residues. Germline CDR1 and CDR2: SGHVS and FQNEAQ. Trimming removed 5 bases from V and 0 bases from J, with 10 bases in between.

This clone showed up many times. The rearrangement uses TRBV28 and TRBJ2-2, with 8 bases matching TRBD1. Germline V CDR1 and CDR2: MDHEN, SYDVKM. V lost 3 bases to trimming and J lost 4 bases; unmatched junction nucleotides: 4. The CDR3 length is 15 residues. The CDR3 DNA reads as TGTGCCAGCAGTTTCGGGACAGGACGCACCGGGGAGCTGTTTTTT. This codes for CASSFGTGRTGELFF.

The V and J genes are TRBV30 and TRBJ1-2; perhaps TRBD1 as D (5 bases). This CDR3 region has 13 residues. CDR1 and CDR2 (germline): GTSNPN, SVGIG (reference sequence). With 3 bases removed from V and 4 bases from J, the gap between germline ends came to 12 bases. The CDR3 DNA sequence: TGTGCCTGGAGCGCTGGACATATCTATGGCTACACCTTC. This codes for CAWSAGHIYGYTF.

The chain is built from TRBV30 and TRBJ1-1; D gene unclear. Trimming left V 5 bases short and J 0 bases short, with 10 bases between. CDR3 length: 13 amino acids. Per germline, CDR1 GTSNPN and CDR2 SVGIG (reference sequence). The CDR3 sequence is CAWVKRMNTEAFF. The CDR3 DNA sequence: TGTGCCTGGGTAAAACGGATGAACACTGAAGCTTTCTTT.

Written as DNA, the CDR3 is TGTGCCAGCAGCCCCTTCGAGGCGGGTAATTCACCCCTCCACTTT. As protein: CASSPFEAGNSPLHF. The chain links TRBV6-5 to TRBJ1-6; D is uncertain. V was shortened by 6 bases and J by 6 bases, with 15 bases between the two germline ends. Germline V gene data show CDR1 as MNHEY and CDR2 as SVGAGI. This CDR3 region has 15 residues.

The rearrangement uses TRBV29-1 and TRBJ2-5; no reliable D call. The CDR3 sequence is 11 residues long. V lost 8 bases and J 4 bases, leaving 11 bases between the germline ends. CDR1 and CDR2 from the germline V gene are SQVTM and ANQGSEA. CDR3 sequence reads: CSLRPGETQYF. In DNA, the CDR3 is TGCAGCCTGAGACCCGGAGAGACCCAGTACTTC.

This clone was seen more than once but under ten times. The rearrangement links TRBV30 to TRBJ2-5; 10 bases align to TRBD2. Per the germline V gene, CDR1 is GTSNPN and CDR2 is SVGIG (reference sequence). CDR3 size: 13 residues. The V segment lost 4 bases and the J segment 5 bases; nucleotides outside the gene matches: 4. The CDR3 DNA follows: TGTGCCTGGACCTCGGGACTAGCGGAGACCCAGTACTTC. It codes for CAWTSGLAETQYF.

V usage is TRBV7-9 and J usage is TRBJ2-2; 10 bases match TRBD2. V dropped 5 bases and J dropped 4; count of bases not matched to a gene: 7. Germline CDR1 SEHNR, CDR2 FQNEAQ (reference sequence). This CDR3 comprises 16 residues. This chain's CDR3 is CASSIERGGPTGELFF. DNA of the CDR3: TGTGCCAGCAGCATCGAGCGGGGGGGCCCCACCGGGGAGCTGTTTTTT. Full variable domain (remainder filled in from reference TRBV7-9 and TRBJ2-2): DTGVSQNPRHKITKRGQNVTFRCDPISEHNRLYWYRQTLGQGPEFLTYFQNEAQLEKSRLLSDRFSAERPKGSFSTLEIQRTEQGDSAMYLCASSIERGGPTGELFFGEGSRLTVL.

Here the CDR3 DNA reads TGCGCCAGCAGCACAGAATACTATGGCTACACCTTC. Its protein is CASSTEYYGYTF. The J gene is TRBJ1-2, the V gene TRBV5-1; D not certain. Trimming took off 4 bases at V and 3 bases at J, with 7 bases between the two ends. The CDR3 has 12 amino acids. The germline CDR1 and CDR2 sequences are SGHRS and YFSETQ.

This chain joins TRBV6-5 and TRBJ1-2, with D tentatively TRBD1 (5 bases). Trimming shortened V by 2 bases and J by 8 bases, and 12 bases separated the two germline ends. The germline V gene has CDR1 MNHEY and CDR2 SVGAGI. This CDR3 spans 13 amino acids. The CDR3 is CASSYKGSWGYTF. For the CDR3, the DNA is TGTGCCAGCAGTTACAAGGGGAGTTGGGGCTACACCTTC.

The chain uses TRBV27 and TRBJ1-2; D possibly corresponds to TRBD1 (6 bases). Germline lookup yields CDR1 MNHEY and CDR2 SMNVEV (reference sequence). This CDR3 contains 13 residues. Deletions cut 5 bases from V and 6 bases from J, with 13 bases between. The CDR3 DNA reads TGTGCCAGCAGTCAACAGGGCGGCCATGGCTACACCTTC. Protein sequence: CASSQQGGHGYTF.